By share of the sample, the clone carrying this T cell receptor (beta chain) is medium-sized. These data belong to a study of technical replicates of blood from a handful of donors. TCRdb's table, derived via immunoSEQ multiplex PCR, lists solely in-frame clones and lacks some. Among about 83,000 clones listed, approximately 90% were seen once. V lost 4 bases to trimming and J lost 4 bases, with 10 bases between them. CDR1 is SNHLY and CDR2 is FYNNEI in the germline V gene. The CDR3 is 13 amino acids. V and J are TRBV2 and TRBJ1-1; no clear D. The clonotype was recovered from a human donor in good health. Sequencing was carried out using T cells isolated from PBMCs. CDR3 amino acids: CASSGAPSTEAFF. In DNA form, the CDR3 reads TGTGCCAGCAGTGGGGCCCCATCCACTGAAGCTTTCTTT.